A single sample is the source of the 12 T cell receptor beta chains below, sequenced in a study of T cells in Graves' hyperthyroidism and ophthalmopathy. TCR beta CDR3 regions were amplified from RNA transcripts. First-round RT-PCR targeting the TCR CDR3 was performed with the HTBI primer set. Each CDR3 protein gets one entry after TCRdb re-called the multiplex PCR reads with MiXCR. The data hold 400,000 to 500,000 distinct CDR3 sequences, with about an eighth observed a single time. The sample was blood. The receptors were gathered from a woman aged 18-35 years with Graves' hyperthyroidism.

Comments on this clonotype: This may come from a read error, since a much larger clone is one base off. The V gene is TRBV12-3 or TRBV12-4, the J gene TRBJ2-4; D gene unclear. The CDR3 has 14 residues. The DNA for the CDR3 is TGTGCCAGCAGTCCGTCCTACCGTGGGAACATTAAGTACTTC. It translates to CASSPSYRGNIKYF.

This clonotype was seen many times. The rearrangement uses TRBV19 and TRBJ2-2; D is undetermined. Germline values: CDR1 LNHDA, CDR2 SQIVND (reference sequence). CDR3 length equals 13 residues. The CDR3 bases are TGTGCAAGTCGCGATGGCGGTCGTAAGGAGCTGTTTTTT. This sequence encodes CASRDGGRKELFF.

This clonotype was seen many times. This chain uses TRBV11-3 with TRBJ2-3, with D hard to call. Germline-derived CDR1 and CDR2 are SGHNT and YENEEA. Trimming pared 1 base from V and 5 bases from J, leaving 10 bases between. The CDR3 sequence is 14 residues long. The CDR3 spells CASSLGLSGDTQYF. DNA for the CDR3: TGTGCCAGCAGCTTAGGACTGTCCGGAGATACGCAGTATTTT.

This clonotype was seen ten or more times. The gene calls are TRBV5-1 and TRBJ2-7; 9 nucleotides align to TRBD1. Per the germline V gene, CDR1 is SGHRS and CDR2 is YFSETQ. The CDR3 totals 15 residues. The V gene end was trimmed by 5 bases and the J gene end by 1 base; junction bases not matched to a gene: 7. The CDR3 DNA reads as TGCGCCAGCAGGTACGGGACAGGGCCTTCCTACGAGCAGTACTTC. This sequence encodes CASRYGTGPSYEQYF.

This clonotype was seen at least ten times. V and J are TRBV2 and TRBJ2-2; D not certain. In germline, CDR1 is SNHLY, CDR2 FYNNEI. Trimming took 7 bases from V and 7 from J, leaving 4 bases between them. The CDR3 is 10 amino acids. The CDR3 here is CASKLGELFF. The CDR3 coding sequence is TGTGCCAGCAAACTCGGGGAGCTGTTTTTT.

In its sample, this clonotype was seen many times. This chain uses TRBV10-2 with TRBJ1-5; TRBD1 is a possible D gene (5 bases). The CDR3 contains 14 residues. CDR1 WSHSY and CDR2 SAAADI come from the germline V gene. Trimming removed 3 bases at V and 2 bases at J, with 8 bases between. CDR3 coding DNA: TGCGCCAGCAGTGAATCGGGGGGCAATCAGCCCCAGCATTTT. Protein sequence: CASSESGGNQPQHF.

This clonotype was observed many times. The rearrangement links TRBV19 to TRBJ1-1; the D is unclear. The germline V gene encodes CDR1 LNHDA and CDR2 SQIVND (reference sequence). The CDR3 has 12 amino acids. The ends were cut back, 3 bases at V and 5 bases at J, with 7 bases in the middle. This CDR3 is CASSIWGTEAFF. Here the CDR3 DNA reads TGTGCCAGTAGTATCTGGGGTACTGAAGCTTTCTTT.

This clonotype occurred a few times. The chain uses TRBV20-1 and TRBJ1-5; D is unresolved. CDR1 and CDR2 from the germline V gene are DFQATT and SNEGSKA (reference sequence). This CDR3 is built from 14 residues. V dropped 4 bases and J dropped 3 bases, with 13 bases sitting between them. The CDR3, as DNA: TGCAGTGCTACTTTTGAGGACCTCAATCAGCCCCAGCATTTT. It encodes CSATFEDLNQPQHF.

As concerns this clonotype: Because the CDR3 is missing its conserved closing phenylalanine or tryptophan, this is likely a read error. The rearrangement links TRBV12-3 or TRBV12-4 to TRBJ1-2; 8 bases are shared with TRBD1. J was trimmed by 4 bases and V by 7 bases; bases with no gene match: 8. The CDR3 loop spans 14 amino acids. In DNA, the CDR3 is TGTGCCAGCAAAACCGGGACAGGCGGCTATGGCTACACCCTC. Residues: CASKTGTGGYGYTL.

The V and J genes are TRBV12-3 or TRBV12-4 and TRBJ1-5; 11 bases fit TRBD1. Trimming at V came to 4 bases and at J to 6 bases, leaving 5 bases not matched to a gene. The CDR3 extends over 15 amino acids. The CDR3 DNA follows: TGTGCCAGCAGTTCGTCTGGGACAGGGGGTCAGCCCCAGCATTTT. Encoded protein: CASSSSGTGGQPQHF.

In its sample, this clonotype was seen many times. The rearrangement links TRBV29-1 to TRBJ2-1; 9 positions match TRBD2. This CDR3 is 15 amino acids long. V trimming: 5 bases; J trimming: 8 bases; junction bases outside the gene matches: 13. Germline assignment: CDR1 SQVTM and CDR2 ANQGSEA. CDR3 nucleotide sequence: TGCAGCGTTCTCCTCTCGGGCGGGAGGGAGTATGAGCAGTTCTTC. It translates to CSVLLSGGREYEQFF.

This clonotype has more than one count but fewer than ten. This rearrangement joins TRBV9 to TRBJ2-3; 7 nucleotides agree with TRBD1. The germline gives CDR1 SGDLS, CDR2 YYNGEE. The CDR3 is 16 residues long. V gave up 3 bases and J gave up 2 bases; unmatched junction bases: 9. As DNA, the CDR3 is TGTGCCAGCAGCGCCAGGACAGGCCCTTACACAGATACGCAGTATTTT. This codes for CASSARTGPYTDTQYF.